Below, 26 T cell receptor delta chains from the same sample are listed, as sequenced in a study of γδ T cells in repeated Plasmodium falciparum infection. Gammadelta T cells were flow-sorted from PBMC into Vgamma9/Vdelta2+ and Vdelta2-negative populations for bulk analysis. With CATT, TCRdb re-called clones from the multiplex PCR reads. The data hold about 57,000 delta-chain clones, with 1.7% observed a single time. The sample comprised gamma-delta T cells from blood. The source is a pool of human donors (malaria-infected and uninfected, not separated).

A remark on this clone: The protein given by TCRdb reflects a much larger clone and differs at residue 15 from this DNA's translation, likely from a read error; the protein shown is the DNA's translation. The genes are TRDV1 and TRDJ1, with 8 bases aligning to TRDD3. The J gene comes from matching the DNA to germline here; TCRdb lacks it. Germline values: CDR1 TSWWSYY, CDR2 QGS. This CDR3 is built from 21 residues. V was clipped by 5 bases and J by 1 base; unmatched bases: 24. The DNA for the CDR3 is TGTGCTCTTGGGTCACGGTTAAAGGGACAACTACTGGGGGCGTGCACCGATAAACTCATCTTT. It is translated as CALGSRLKGQLLGACTDKLIF.

In regard to this clone: TCRdb assigns this DNA the protein of a much larger clone, which departs from its translation at residue 19; this likely reflects a read error, and the protein shown comes from translating the DNA. In nucleotides, the CDR3 is TGTGCCTGTGACACGAGCCAACCCTCGACGGGGGATACCTCCTGGGACACCCGACGGATGTTTTTC. Its translation: CACDTSQPSTGDTSWDTRRMFF. This chain joins TRDV2 and TRDJ3; 9 bases are shared with TRDD3. The J gene is not listed in TCRdb, so it was assigned here from a DNA match to germline. Germline V gives CDR1 GEAIGNYY, CDR2 EKD. CDR3 length: 22 amino acids.

With respect to this clone: The TCRdb protein comes from a much larger clone and disagrees with this DNA's translation at residue 17, likely due to a read error; the protein given here is derived from the DNA. The chain carries TRDV2 and TRDJ1; 10 nucleotides match TRDD3. The germline V gene encodes CDR1 GEAIGNYY and CDR2 EKD. V lost 3 bases and J lost 0; bases outside the gene matches: 33. The CDR3 extends over 25 amino acids. CDR3 region: CACDPIRSSSYSWGILKAYTDKLIF. In nucleotides, the CDR3 is TGTGCCTGTGACCCGATCCGTTCAAGTTCCTACTCGTGGGGGATACTAAAGGCGTACACCGATAAACTCATCTTT.

By sample share, this clone is medium-sized. The same CDR3 is also encoded by other DNA sequences in this sample. The chain uses TRDV1 and TRDJ2; weak D call: TRDD2 (6 bases). The germline V gene has CDR1 TSWWSYY and CDR2 QGS. V was cut by 2 bases and J by 9 bases, with 31 bases left in between. The CDR3 consists of 20 residues. The CDR3 region has the DNA TGTGCTCTTGGGGAAGCCGGTTCGGTTTTTCGACTTCCTGGTATAACACAACTCTTCTTT. It encodes CALGEAGSVFRLPGITQLFF.

This clone was counted at least ten times. Only one base separates this from a far larger clonotype, so it likely reflects a read error. Other nucleotide sequences in the sample specify the same CDR3. The chain employs TRDV1 and TRDJ1; the D gene is possibly TRDD3 (5 bases). Germline lookup yields CDR1 TSWWSYY and CDR2 QGS. The length of the CDR3 is 17 residues. Here the CDR3 DNA reads TGTGCTCTTGGGGAGGTTACCGTACTGGTTTTCACCGATAAAGTCATCTTT. This encodes CALGEVTVLVFTDKVIF.

This clone was seen ten or more times. This chain connects TRDV1 to TRDJ1, with 13 positions matching TRDD3. V lost 0 bases to trimming and J lost 3 bases; unmatched junction nucleotides: 28. Germline-derived CDR1 and CDR2 are TSWWSYY and QGS. The CDR3 runs 25 residues. CDR3 in DNA: TGTGCTCTTGGGGAACTAAAGGCGTGCAATCGCCCCTACTACTGGGGGATACGAGTGGCCGATAAACTCATCTTT. This sequence encodes CALGELKACNRPYYWGIRVADKLIF.

Notes on this clone: The TCRdb record carries a much larger clone's protein, which differs from this DNA's translation at residue 8; a read error is the likely cause, and the protein listed here is the DNA translation. The V and J genes are TRDV1 and TRDJ1; TRDD2 agrees at 9 bases. TCRdb offers no J gene call, so here the DNA was matched to germline to obtain one. V was pared by 0 bases and J by 0 bases, with 23 bases of the junction left unmatched. The CDR3 length is 23 residues. Germline assignment: CDR1 TSWWSYY and CDR2 QGS. In nucleotides, the CDR3 is TGTGCTCTTGGGGAACTCAAAACCTTCCTACTGACCCCGGGGATCATGTACACCGATAAACTCATCTTT. Translating it yields CALGELKTFLLTPGIMYTDKLIF.

To note about this clone: Translating this DNA gives a protein that differs at residue 16 from the TCRdb one, which belongs to a much larger clone; a read error is likely, and the protein shown is this translation. The V gene is TRDV3, the J gene TRDJ2; 7 nucleotides align to TRDD3. From germline, CDR1 is TVYSNPD and CDR2 GDNSRS (reference sequence). This CDR3 is built from 19 residues. CDR3: CAFPSGVLGIPTGTARLFF. CDR3 coding DNA: TGTGCCTTTCCCTCCGGGGTACTGGGGATCCCGACAGGGACAGCACGACTCTTCTTT.

Within the sample, this clone is medium-sized. The sample carries other DNA sequences with the same CDR3. V usage is TRDV1 and J usage is TRDJ1; D not resolved. This CDR3 is 12 amino acids long. The V end was cut by 2 bases, the J end by 6 bases, with 7 bases between. The germline V gene encodes CDR1 TSWWSYY and CDR2 QGS. For the CDR3, the DNA is TGTGCTCTTGGGGAATTGCGGTATAAACTCATCTTT. The encoded protein is CALGELRYKLIF.

This clone was recorded a few times. TCRdb's protein, taken from a much larger clone, differs from this DNA's translation at residue 15, likely owing to a read error; the protein displayed comes from the DNA. The rearrangement uses TRDV1 and TRDJ1; 13 bases map to TRDD3. The J gene was missing in TCRdb and was found by matching the end of the DNA to germline. The V segment lost 6 bases and the J segment 10 bases; nucleotides outside the gene matches: 26. Germline CDR1 and CDR2: TSWWSYY and QGS. The CDR3 covers 20 residues. The CDR3 spells CALGPIPSSLLGDTAAPLIF. For the CDR3, the DNA is TGTGCTCTTGGCCCTATCCCTTCCTCACTACTGGGGGATACGGCGGCGCCACTCATCTTT.

A few counts support this clone. A far larger clone is a single base away, which makes a read error likely. The sample carries other DNA sequences with the same CDR3. The chain uses TRDV1 and TRDJ1, with 9 nucleotides matching TRDD3. No J gene is reported in TCRdb; it was inferred here by comparing the DNA with germline. Per the germline V gene, CDR1 is TSWWSYY and CDR2 is QGS. The CDR3 loop spans 22 amino acids. The trim removed 2 bases at V and 0 bases at J, leaving 22 bases unmatched. This CDR3 reads CALGEWLPTPGGFRGDTDKLIF. The CDR3 DNA sequence: TGTGCTCTTGGGGAATGGCTCCCAACCCCTGGGGGATTCAGGGGAGACACCGATAAACTCATCTTT.

This clone showed up many times. TCRdb's listed protein matches a much larger clone and diverges from this DNA's translation at residue 3, likely through a read error; the protein shown comes from the DNA. The chain joins TRDV1 to TRDJ1; 7 bases are shared with TRDD3. TCRdb carries no J gene annotation; the J gene was assigned here by matching the DNA with germline. This CDR3 region has 14 residues. The germline gives CDR1 TSWWSYY, CDR2 QGS. CDR3: CAPGERIWGAKLIF. Written as DNA, the CDR3 is TGTGCTCCTGGGGAACGGATCTGGGGGGCTAAACTCATCTTT.

This clone was found a few times. TCRdb pairs this DNA with a much larger clone's protein that differs at residue 16, likely a read error; the protein shown was translated from the DNA. V and J are TRAV38-2/DV8 and TRDJ1; TRDD3 matches 7 bases. The J gene, left out of TCRdb, was set here by checking the DNA against germline. With 7 bases clipped from V and 0 bases from J, the junction kept 30 bases outside the gene matches. Germline-derived CDR1 and CDR2 are TSESDYY and QEAYKQQN. There are 22 residues in the CDR3. In DNA form, the CDR3 reads TGTGCTTATCGTCCATTCCTGTTCGGAAAGCACTGGGGACCTCAGCACACCGATAAACTCATCTTT. Translating it yields CAYRPFLFGKHWGPQHTDKLIF.

This clone was seen repeatedly, ten times or more. This DNA's translation and the protein TCRdb lists, from a much larger clone, do not match at residue 16, likely due to a read error; the protein shown is translated from the DNA. V and J are TRDV1 and TRDJ1; the D is unclear. Here the J gene came from matching the DNA to germline, since TCRdb omits it. The CDR3 runs 22 residues. Germline V gives CDR1 TSWWSYY, CDR2 QGS. With 1 base removed from V and 0 bases from J, the gap between germline ends came to 30 bases. The CDR3 DNA follows: TGTGCTCTTGGGGAACCCGGTCCCTTTTGCCGTACGGTGGCCGGGTACACCGATAAACTCATCTTT. Its protein product is CALGEPGPFCRTVAGYTDKLIF.

As for this clone: TCRdb lists the protein of a much larger clone for this DNA, which differs at residue 6, so this is likely a read error; the protein given here is translated from the DNA itself. V gene TRDV2 combines with J gene TRDJ1, with TRDD3 identical over 7 bases. V lost 3 bases to trimming and J lost 0 bases; unmatched junction nucleotides: 21. Germline-derived CDR1 and CDR2 are GEAIGNYY and EKD. CDR3 length: 20 amino acids. For the CDR3, the DNA is TGTGCCTGTGACTCTGCTGGGGGCCCGGGATGGGAGGGACACACCGATAAACTCATCTTT. Translation: CACDSAGGPGWEGHTDKLIF.

This clone came up a few times. This likely reflects a read error, since a far larger clone is one base away. Other nucleotide sequences in the sample specify the same CDR3. The chain carries TRDV1 and TRDJ1; 11 bases line up with TRDD3. Germline V gene sequence: CDR1 TSWWSYY, CDR2 QGS. The CDR3 contains 19 residues. V lost 6 bases, J lost 0 bases, and 15 bases stayed unmatched. Here the CDR3 reads CALGGKLGGYDMYTDKLIF. CDR3 DNA: TGTGCTCTTGGAGGCAAACTTGGGGGATACGATATGTACACCGATAAACTCATCTTT.

As concerns this clone: Given a far larger clone just one base away, this is likely a sequencing read error. The J gene is uncalled and the V gene is TRDV1; the table names TRDD3, a call not compared with the DNA. There are 20 residues in the CDR3. The germline V gene has CDR1 TSWWSYY and CDR2 QGS. The CDR3 loop reads CALGGILLPGYASYTDKLIF. CDR3 DNA sequence: TGTGCTCTTGGGGGGATTCTCCTCCCGGGATACGCCTCCTACACCGATAAGCTCATCTTT.

This clone was seen many times. One base separates it from a far larger clone, so it is likely a read error. This same CDR3 is encoded by further DNA sequences in the sample. The rearrangement uses TRDV2 and TRDJ1; perhaps TRDD3 as D (6 bases). CDR1 is GEAIGNYY, CDR2 EKD, per germline. This CDR3 spans 16 amino acids. Written as DNA, the CDR3 is TGCGCCTGTGACACCGCTGGGGTAATCAACACCGATAAACTCATCTTT. Amino acids: CACDTAGVINTDKLIF.

This clone was seen more than once but under ten times. TCRdb's entry gives the protein of a much larger clone, which mismatches this DNA's translation at residue 17, likely from a read error; the protein reported here is translated from the DNA. This chain joins TRAV38-2/DV8 and TRDJ1, with TRDD3 matching over 10 bases. Germline V lookup: CDR1 TSESDYY, CDR2 QEAYKQQN. The CDR3 runs to 20 residues. CDR3 residues: CAPMGLPDWGMYLYTDELIF. CDR3 sequence (DNA): TGTGCGCCCATGGGGCTCCCGGACTGGGGGATGTACCTGTACACCGATGAACTCATCTTT.

A remark on this clone: This probably arose from a read error, given a far larger clone one base away. Other DNA sequences from this sample encode an identical CDR3 as well. The CDR3 nucleotides are TGTGCTCTTGGGACCCGACTGCCGTTTGGGACCGATAAACTCATCTTT. Translation gives CALGTRLPFGTDKLIF. V and J are TRDV1 and TRDJ1; no clear D gene. No J gene is reported in TCRdb; it was inferred here by comparing the DNA with germline. This CDR3 spans 16 amino acids. Germline assignment: CDR1 TSWWSYY and CDR2 QGS. V shed 5 bases and J shed 2 bases, with 18 bases lying between them.

Concerning this clone: The protein TCRdb gives is from a much larger clone and does not agree with this DNA's translation at residue 14, likely a read error; the protein shown here comes from the DNA. No call exists for the J gene, whereas the V gene is TRDV1; the DNA was not compared with TRDD3, the D call given in the table. Germline V gives CDR1 TSWWSYY, CDR2 QGS. The CDR3 extends over 16 amino acids. The DNA for the CDR3 is TGTGCTCTTGGGGGAATTCCCGTTATTGTGGCCGATAAACCCATCTTT. The encoded protein is CALGGIPVIVADKPIF.

Note on this clone: This likely stems from a read error, as it lies one base from a far larger clone. The chain combines TRDV1 with TRDJ1; 12 bases are shared with TRDD3. The J gene is not listed in TCRdb, so it was assigned here from a DNA match to germline. Unmatched junction bases numbered 21, after V lost 1 base and J lost 0 bases. This CDR3 comprises 23 residues. Germline loops: CDR1 TSWWSYY, CDR2 QGS. The CDR3 sequence is CALGEPHIPDLNWGIPYTDKLIF. CDR3 coding DNA: TGTGCTCTTGGGGAACCGCATATTCCTGACCTAAACTGGGGGATACCCTACACCGATAAACTCATCTTT.

This clone was seen repeatedly, ten times or more. TCRdb records a much larger clone's protein for this DNA, with a difference at residue 4 that likely arises from a read error; the protein given is the translation of the DNA. The V call is TRDV1, the J call TRDJ3; D not certain. The CDR3 is 17 residues long. Germline CDR1 TSWWSYY, CDR2 QGS. Trimming removed 7 bases at V and 2 bases at J, with 15 bases between. The CDR3: CALEVNHRPWDTRQMFF. The CDR3 nucleotides read TGTGCTCTTGAGGTAAACCACAGGCCCTGGGACACCCGACAGATGTTTTTC.

This clone was seen at least ten times. TCRdb attributes to this sequence the protein of a much larger clone, which differs from the DNA translation at residue 18; a read error is likely, and the protein displayed is translated from the DNA. No J gene was called, and the V gene is TRDV1; TRDD3, the D gene given by the table, was not confirmed from the DNA. Looked up from germline, CDR1 is TSWWSYY and CDR2 is QGS. This CDR3 is built from 20 residues. Here the CDR3 reads CALGELGPYGNGHQADKPIF. The CDR3, as DNA: TGTGCTCTTGGGGAACTAGGGCCCTATGGCAATGGCCACCAAGCCGATAAACCCATCTTT.

A word on this clone: A far larger clone is one base from this, pointing to a likely read error. Other DNA sequences within the sample encode an identical CDR3. The chain employs TRDV2 and TRDJ3; 8 bases map to TRDD3. As TCRdb names no J gene, one was assigned here on the basis of a DNA match to germline. This CDR3 has 21 residues. Germline trimming cut 5 bases from V and 1 base from J; bases unmatched to any gene: 18. Germline V gives CDR1 GEAIGNYY, CDR2 EKD. CDR3 sequence (DNA): TGTGCCTGTGCCGCTACTGGGGGGTACGCTCGGAGTTCCTGGGACACCCGACAGATGTTTTTC. Translating gives CACAATGGYARSSWDTRQMFF.

This clone has just a few counts. The mismatch at residue 10 between this DNA's translation and the TCRdb protein of a much larger clone likely reflects a read error; the protein shown is translated from the DNA. The rearrangement joins TRDV2 to TRDJ1; 11 bases agree with TRDD3. TCRdb leaves out the J gene; it was filled in here by matching the DNA to germline. V trimming: 7 bases; J trimming: 3 bases; junction bases outside the gene matches: 15. This CDR3 spans 17 amino acids. The germline gives CDR1 GEAIGNYY, CDR2 EKD. The CDR3: CACGLGDIFRSADKLIF. The CDR3 DNA sequence: TGTGCCTGCGGACTGGGGGATATTTTTAGGTCCGCCGATAAACTCATCTTT.